The rows below give T cell receptor beta chains drawn from one sample of a study of tumor-infiltrating lymphocytes in oesophageal squamous cell carcinoma. MiXCR was run by TCRdb on the PCR reads, yielding one entry per CDR3 protein. Among 9,500 to 15,000 distinct CDR3 sequences, around 57% were seen once, and the ten largest hold under 35%. Input material: esophageal tumor tissue. The receptors stem from a female donor with esophageal squamous cell carcinoma. Both conserved end residues are part of each CDR3. The order of the fields is J gene, D gene, V gene, clone size, CDR3 DNA, CDR3 protein. The D gene is left open where the match is weak. Clone size is not always given. Where it is, it says once, few, many or a class for expanded clones.

J gene: TRBJ2-7
D gene: -
V gene: TRBV6-1
clone size: -
CDR3 DNA: TGTGCCAGCAGTGAATTGGGGACTCCCTCCTACGAGCAGTACTTC
CDR3 protein: CASSELGTPSYEQYF

J gene: TRBJ2-4
D gene: -
V gene: TRBV7-2
clone size: few
CDR3 DNA: TGTGCCAGCAGCGTAGGCGGACAGAAAAACATTCAGTACTTC
CDR3 protein: CASSVGGQKNIQYF

J gene: TRBJ2-1
D gene: TRBD2
V gene: TRBV7-9
clone size: -
CDR3 DNA: TGTGCCAGCAGCTTAGGACTACTAGCGGGAGCTACTAAGCAGTTCTTC
CDR3 protein: CASSLGLLAGATKQFF

J gene: TRBJ2-6
D gene: -
V gene: TRBV6-2/TRBV6-3
clone size: once
CDR3 DNA: TGTGCCAGCAGTTACGGTCTCTCTGGGGCCAACGTCCTGACTTTC
CDR3 protein: CASSYGLSGANVLTF

J gene: TRBJ2-1
D gene: TRBD1
V gene: TRBV7-2
clone size: -
CDR3 DNA: TGTGCCAGCAGCTTAGGGACAGGCTACGAGCAGTTCTTC
CDR3 protein: CASSLGTGYEQFF

J gene: TRBJ2-3
D gene: -
V gene: TRBV24-1
clone size: once
CDR3 DNA: TGTGCCACCAGTGATTTGGCGGCGTTAGGTACGCAGTATTTT
CDR3 protein: CATSDLAALGTQYF

J gene: TRBJ2-3
D gene: -
V gene: TRBV24-1
clone size: -
CDR3 DNA: TGTGCCACCAGTGACCCTGACAGTCGAGGGGAGTTCTTC
CDR3 protein: CATSDPDSRGEFF

J gene: TRBJ2-7
D gene: TRBD2
V gene: TRBV7-2
clone size: -
CDR3 DNA: TGTGCCAGCAGCTTAGCTAGCGGGAGCTCCTACGAGCAGTACTTC
CDR3 protein: CASSLASGSSYEQYF

J gene: TRBJ2-3
D gene: -
V gene: TRBV30
clone size: -
CDR3 DNA: TGTGCCTGGAGTGTACTAGGCTACACAGATACGCAGTATTTT
CDR3 protein: CAWSVLGYTDTQYF

J gene: TRBJ2-5
D gene: -
V gene: TRBV28
clone size: -
CDR3 DNA: TGTGCCAGCAGCACGGACAGCCCGGGAACCCAGTACTTC
CDR3 protein: CASSTDSPGTQYF

J gene: TRBJ2-5
D gene: TRBD1
V gene: TRBV12-3/TRBV12-4
clone size: -
CDR3 DNA: TGTGCCAGCAGCTGGGACAGGGGGGCGGAGACCCAGTACTTC
CDR3 protein: CASSWDRGAETQYF

J gene: TRBJ2-3
D gene: TRBD2
V gene: TRBV11-2
clone size: -
CDR3 DNA: TGTGCCAGCAGCTTAGTAGCGGGAGCCCCAGATACGCAGTATTTT
CDR3 protein: CASSLVAGAPDTQYF

J gene: TRBJ1-1
D gene: TRBD1
V gene: TRBV11-2
clone size: -
CDR3 DNA: TGTGCCAGCAGCCTAATACAGGGGGCGAACACTGAAGCTTTCTTT
CDR3 protein: CASSLIQGANTEAFF

J gene: TRBJ2-3
D gene: -
V gene: TRBV7-3
clone size: -
CDR3 DNA: TGTGCCAGCAGCTTCGGGCGCAGCACAGATACGCAGTATTTT
CDR3 protein: CASSFGRSTDTQYF

J gene: TRBJ2-1
D gene: -
V gene: TRBV6-6
clone size: -
CDR3 DNA: TGTGCCAGCAGTTCTTGGTTCAATGAGCAGTTCTTC
CDR3 protein: CASSSWFNEQFF

J gene: TRBJ2-1
D gene: -
V gene: TRBV11-3
clone size: -
CDR3 DNA: TGTGCCAGCAGCTTAGAGGCGGGATCCTACGAGCAGTTCTTC
CDR3 protein: CASSLEAGSYEQFF

J gene: TRBJ2-5
D gene: -
V gene: TRBV7-2
clone size: -
CDR3 DNA: TGTGCCAGCACCAACAGGGTTTTGGACACCGGGGAGCTGTACTTC
CDR3 protein: CASTNRVLDTGELYF

J gene: TRBJ2-7
D gene: -
V gene: TRBV6-1
clone size: -
CDR3 DNA: TGTGCCAGCTCGGCGCTGGGCTACGCCGACGAGCAGTACTTC
CDR3 protein: CASSALGYADEQYF

J gene: TRBJ1-1
D gene: -
V gene: TRBV7-8
clone size: -
CDR3 DNA: TGTGCCAGCAGCTTAGTAGTACCCCGTCCCGGGCACACGAACACTGAAGCTTTCTTT
CDR3 protein: CASSLVVPRPGHTNTEAFF

J gene: TRBJ2-1
D gene: -
V gene: TRBV7-3
clone size: -
CDR3 DNA: TGTGCCAGCAGCCCCCCCCGGGGGAAGCAGTTCTTC
CDR3 protein: CASSPPRGKQFF

J gene: TRBJ2-5
D gene: TRBD2
V gene: TRBV7-2
clone size: -
CDR3 DNA: TGTGCCAGCAGCCACCATCCGGGACTAGCGGGAGGTGAGACCCAGTACTTC
CDR3 protein: CASSHHPGLAGGETQYF

J gene: TRBJ2-7
D gene: -
V gene: TRBV7-8
clone size: -
CDR3 DNA: TGTGCCAGCAGCTTAGCAGGGAGGACCTACGAGCAGTACTTC
CDR3 protein: CASSLAGRTYEQYF

J gene: TRBJ2-4
D gene: TRBD2
V gene: TRBV11-2
clone size: -
CDR3 DNA: TGTGCCAGCAGCTTAACGCGGGGGGCTAGCGGGAGGACGAACATTCAGTACTTC
CDR3 protein: CASSLTRGASGRTNIQYF

J gene: TRBJ2-2
D gene: TRBD2
V gene: TRBV4-2
clone size: few
CDR3 DNA: TGTGCCAGCAGCCAAGATTATACGGGAGGGCCGACCGGGGAGCTGTTTTTT
CDR3 protein: CASSQDYTGGPTGELFF

J gene: TRBJ2-1
D gene: TRBD2
V gene: TRBV7-7
clone size: many
CDR3 DNA: TGTGCTAGCAGCCCGACTAGCGGGGGTTACAATGAGCAGTTCTTC
CDR3 protein: CASSPTSGGYNEQFF

J gene: TRBJ2-1
D gene: TRBD1
V gene: TRBV7-6
clone size: -
CDR3 DNA: TGTGCCAGCAGCTTTGGGACAGCCCGCCGGGAGCAGTTCTTC
CDR3 protein: CASSFGTARREQFF

J gene: TRBJ1-2
D gene: TRBD1
V gene: TRBV27
clone size: -
CDR3 DNA: TGTGCCAGCAGTTCCGGGACAGGGGCGGGTGGCTACACCTTC
CDR3 protein: CASSSGTGAGGYTF

J gene: TRBJ2-7
D gene: -
V gene: TRBV6-4
clone size: -
CDR3 DNA: TGTGCCAGCACACAAAGGGGGAGGGCCGACGAGCAGTACTTC
CDR3 protein: CASTQRGRADEQYF

J gene: TRBJ2-1
D gene: -
V gene: TRBV7-4
clone size: -
CDR3 DNA: TGTGCCAGCAGATTTAGGGGGGATCACAATGAGCAGTTCTTC
CDR3 protein: CASRFRGDHNEQFF

J gene: TRBJ2-5
D gene: -
V gene: TRBV7-2
clone size: -
CDR3 DNA: TGTGCCAGCAGCACATCCGGGGAGACCCAGTACTTC
CDR3 protein: CASSTSGETQYF

J gene: TRBJ1-1
D gene: -
V gene: TRBV7-9
clone size: once
CDR3 DNA: TGTGCCAGCAGCTTAGCGCTCGGAGGCCCCCATGCTTTCTTT
CDR3 protein: CASSLALGGPHAFF

J gene: TRBJ1-2
D gene: -
V gene: TRBV6-5
clone size: once
CDR3 DNA: TGTGCCAGCAGTTACTCGATGGTTTTGGACCCCGGGGATGGCTACACCTTC
CDR3 protein: CASSYSMVLDPGDGYTF

J gene: TRBJ2-1
D gene: -
V gene: TRBV7-8
clone size: many
CDR3 DNA: TGTGCCAGCAGCTATCGGGGCAGAGGGGCACATGAGCAGTTCTTC
CDR3 protein: CASSYRGRGAHEQFF

J gene: TRBJ2-7
D gene: -
V gene: TRBV7-3
clone size: few
CDR3 DNA: TGTGCCAGCACCCGAGGAGGGAGAACATCCTACGAGCAGTACTTC
CDR3 protein: CASTRGGRTSYEQYF

J gene: TRBJ1-2
D gene: TRBD1
V gene: TRBV12-3/TRBV12-4
clone size: many
CDR3 DNA: TGTGCCAGCAGCGACAGGGGGCGTGGTGGCTACACCTTC
CDR3 protein: CASSDRGRGGYTF

J gene: TRBJ2-4
D gene: -
V gene: TRBV7-6
clone size: -
CDR3 DNA: TGTGCCAGCAGCACGACACGTCGAGCCAAAAACATTCAGTACTTC
CDR3 protein: CASSTTRRAKNIQYF

J gene: TRBJ2-3
D gene: -
V gene: TRBV7-3
clone size: -
CDR3 DNA: TGTGCCAGCAGCTCCTTCCAGGGCGATACGCAGTATTTT
CDR3 protein: CASSSFQGDTQYF

J gene: TRBJ2-1
D gene: -
V gene: TRBV6-1
clone size: -
CDR3 DNA: TGTGCCAGCAGCTTCTCGGGATCCTACAATGAGCAGTTCTTC
CDR3 protein: CASSFSGSYNEQFF

J gene: TRBJ1-1
D gene: -
V gene: TRBV11-2
clone size: -
CDR3 DNA: TGTGCCAGCAGCTCGGACAACCTGAACACTGAAGCTTTCTTT
CDR3 protein: CASSSDNLNTEAFF

J gene: TRBJ2-6
D gene: -
V gene: TRBV12-3/TRBV12-4
clone size: -
CDR3 DNA: TGTGCCAGCAGTTTAGTTGGGGCCAACGTCCTGACTTTC
CDR3 protein: CASSLVGANVLTF

J gene: TRBJ2-5
D gene: TRBD2
V gene: TRBV7-2
clone size: few
CDR3 DNA: TGTGCCAGCAGCTTAGCTAGCGGGGACCGCGCCCAGTACTTC
CDR3 protein: CASSLASGDRAQYF

J gene: TRBJ2-7
D gene: -
V gene: TRBV7-6
clone size: -
CDR3 DNA: TGTGCCAGCAGCCCAGGAACCGAGCAGTACTTC
CDR3 protein: CASSPGTEQYF

J gene: TRBJ2-1
D gene: TRBD1
V gene: TRBV7-2
clone size: -
CDR3 DNA: TGTGCCAGCAGCCCCCTCGCCGGGACAGGGTCGTACGAGCAGTTCTTC
CDR3 protein: CASSPLAGTGSYEQFF

J gene: TRBJ2-3
D gene: TRBD2
V gene: TRBV19
clone size: many
CDR3 DNA: TGTGCCAGTGCCGGGACTAGTGCAGATACGCAGTATTTT
CDR3 protein: CASAGTSADTQYF

J gene: TRBJ1-5
D gene: -
V gene: TRBV6-1
clone size: many
CDR3 DNA: TGTGCCAGCAGTAAAAAGTTTGGGGGCCTCCGGGATCAGCCCCAGCATTTT
CDR3 protein: CASSKKFGGLRDQPQHF